This T cell receptor (beta chain) was recorded in a study of cytomegalovirus exposure and HLA in healthy donors. The CDR3 contains 15 residues. The germline gives CDR1 SEHNR, CDR2 FQNEAQ (reference sequence). V was clipped by 5 bases and J by 5 bases; unmatched bases: 4. Researchers ran the PCR with 60 Vbeta and 13 Jbeta primers. Measured with immunoSEQ multiplex PCR; TCRdb has only the in-frame clones, and not every one. The sample lists 80,000 to 100,000 clones, around four fifths occurring once. The TCR sequence derives from a middle-aged man in good health and CMV-seropositive. The material sequenced was PBMCs. The chain carries TRBV7-9 and TRBJ2-3; 13 nucleotides agree with TRBD2. In nucleotides, the CDR3 is TGTGCCAGCAGCCCCGGGACTAGCGGGGAAGATACGCAGTATTTT. As protein: CASSPGTSGEDTQYF. Full variable domain (missing parts from reference TRBV7-9 and TRBJ2-3): DTGVSQNPRHKITKRGQNVTFRCDPISEHNRLYWYRQTLGQGPEFLTYFQNEAQLEKSRLLSDRFSAERPKGSFSTLEIQRTEQGDSAMYLCASSPGTSGEDTQYFGPGTRLTVL.